What follows is one TCR beta chain and its context. TCRdb keeps only in-frame clones here, not all; method: immunoSEQ multiplex PCR. The table records 75,000 to 80,000 clones, 94% of them present only once. This CDR3 is built from 14 residues. CDR1 is MNHEY and CDR2 is SVGAGI in the germline V gene. V lost 5 bases and J lost 2, with 11 bases in between. The data belong to a study of OX40 agonist ivuxolimab in advanced cancers. Specimen: CD4+ or CD8+ T cells sorted from blood, collected in a trial of the OX40 agonist ivuxolimab. This TCR derives from an adult with an advanced solid tumor such as melanoma, head and neck, liver or kidney cancer. This sequence joins TRBV6-5 and TRBJ2-3; D is uncertain. As DNA, the CDR3 is TGTGCCAGCAGTCTGCTAACCACCACAGATACGCAGTATTTT. It codes for CASSLLTTTDTQYF.